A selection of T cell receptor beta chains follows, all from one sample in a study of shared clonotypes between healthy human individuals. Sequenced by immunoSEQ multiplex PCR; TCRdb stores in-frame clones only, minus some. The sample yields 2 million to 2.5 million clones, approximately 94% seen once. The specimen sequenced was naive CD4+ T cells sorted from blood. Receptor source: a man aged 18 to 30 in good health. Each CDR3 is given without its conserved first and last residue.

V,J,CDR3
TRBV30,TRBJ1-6,AWRSGGPSSPLH
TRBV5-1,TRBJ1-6,ASSLVGQGTTYNSPLH
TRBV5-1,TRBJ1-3,ASSYVGRGNTIY
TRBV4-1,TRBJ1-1,ASSLGGIMNTEAF
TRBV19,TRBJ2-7,ASSRTATYEQY
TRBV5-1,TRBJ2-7,ASSRETGTEQY
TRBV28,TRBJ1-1,ASISGTITEAF
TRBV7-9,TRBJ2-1,ASSTLGLAGGNEQF
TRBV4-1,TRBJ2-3,ASSQGIAGYTDTQY
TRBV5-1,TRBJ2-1,ASCRDPTRNEQF